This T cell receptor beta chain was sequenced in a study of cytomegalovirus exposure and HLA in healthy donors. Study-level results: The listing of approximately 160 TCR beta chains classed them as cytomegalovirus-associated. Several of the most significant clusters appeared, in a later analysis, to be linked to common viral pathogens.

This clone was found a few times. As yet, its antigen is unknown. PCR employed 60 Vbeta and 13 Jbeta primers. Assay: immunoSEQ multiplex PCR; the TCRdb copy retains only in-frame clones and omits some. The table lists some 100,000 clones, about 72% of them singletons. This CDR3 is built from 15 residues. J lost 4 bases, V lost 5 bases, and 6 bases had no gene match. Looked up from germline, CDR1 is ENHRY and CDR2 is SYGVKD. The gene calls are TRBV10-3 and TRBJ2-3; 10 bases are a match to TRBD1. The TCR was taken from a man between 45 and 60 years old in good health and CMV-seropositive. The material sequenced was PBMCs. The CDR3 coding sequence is TGTGCCATCAGTCCGACAGGGGGCAGCTCAGATACGCAGTATTTT. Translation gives CAISPTGGSSDTQYF.